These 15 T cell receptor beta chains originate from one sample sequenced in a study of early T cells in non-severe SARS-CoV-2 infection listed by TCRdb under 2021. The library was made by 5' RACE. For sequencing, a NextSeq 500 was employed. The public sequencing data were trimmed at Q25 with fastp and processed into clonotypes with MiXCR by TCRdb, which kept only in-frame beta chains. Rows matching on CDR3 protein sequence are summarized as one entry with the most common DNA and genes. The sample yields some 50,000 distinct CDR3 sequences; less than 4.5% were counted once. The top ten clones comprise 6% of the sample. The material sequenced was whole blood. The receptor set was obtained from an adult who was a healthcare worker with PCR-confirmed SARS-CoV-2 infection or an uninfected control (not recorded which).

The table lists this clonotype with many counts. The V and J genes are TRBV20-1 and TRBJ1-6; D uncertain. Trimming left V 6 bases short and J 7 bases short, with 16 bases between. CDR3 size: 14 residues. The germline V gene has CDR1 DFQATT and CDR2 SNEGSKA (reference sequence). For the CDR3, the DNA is TGCAGTGCGGGTACGGAAGCCAAAAATTCACCCCTCCACTTT. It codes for CSAGTEAKNSPLHF.

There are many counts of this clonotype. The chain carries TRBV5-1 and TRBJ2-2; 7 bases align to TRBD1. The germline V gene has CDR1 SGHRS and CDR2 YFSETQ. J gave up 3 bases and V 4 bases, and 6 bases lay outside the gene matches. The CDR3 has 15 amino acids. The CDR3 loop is CASSPRDSYTGELFF. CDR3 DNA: TGCGCCAGCAGCCCCCGGGACAGCTACACCGGGGAGCTGTTTTTT.

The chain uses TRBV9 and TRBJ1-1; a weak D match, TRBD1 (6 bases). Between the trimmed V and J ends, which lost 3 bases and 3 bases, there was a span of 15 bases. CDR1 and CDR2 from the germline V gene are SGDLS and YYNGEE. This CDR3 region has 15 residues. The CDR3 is CASSAGGDTYTEAFF. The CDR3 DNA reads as TGTGCCAGCAGCGCGGGAGGGGACACCTACACTGAAGCTTTCTTT.

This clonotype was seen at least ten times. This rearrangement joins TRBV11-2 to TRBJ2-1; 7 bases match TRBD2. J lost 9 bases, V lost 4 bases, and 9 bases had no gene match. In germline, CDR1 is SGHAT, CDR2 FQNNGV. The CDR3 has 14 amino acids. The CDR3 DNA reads TGTGCCAGCAGCTCCCTGGGAGGGTATAGTGAGCAGTTCTTC. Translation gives CASSSLGGYSEQFF.

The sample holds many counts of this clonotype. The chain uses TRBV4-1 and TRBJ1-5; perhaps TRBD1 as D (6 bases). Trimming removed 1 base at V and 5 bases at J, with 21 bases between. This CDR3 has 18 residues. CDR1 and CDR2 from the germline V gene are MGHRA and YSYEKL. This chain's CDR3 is CASSQVNLIPSGDQPQHF. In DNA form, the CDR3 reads TGCGCCAGCAGCCAAGTTAACCTAATTCCGTCAGGGGATCAGCCCCAGCATTTT.

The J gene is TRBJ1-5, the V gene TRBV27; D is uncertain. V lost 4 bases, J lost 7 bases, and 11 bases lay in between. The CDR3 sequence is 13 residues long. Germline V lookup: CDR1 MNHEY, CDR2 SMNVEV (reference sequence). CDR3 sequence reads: CASSSTAVQPQHF. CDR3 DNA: TGTGCCAGCAGTTCCACCGCCGTACAGCCCCAGCATTTT.

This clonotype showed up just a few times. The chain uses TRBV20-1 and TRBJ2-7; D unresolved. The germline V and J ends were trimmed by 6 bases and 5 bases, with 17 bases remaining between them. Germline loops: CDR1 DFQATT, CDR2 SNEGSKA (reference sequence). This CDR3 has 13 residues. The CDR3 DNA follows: TGCAGTGCCCGGATGGGAATGATGAACGAGCAGTACTTC. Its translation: CSARMGMMNEQYF.

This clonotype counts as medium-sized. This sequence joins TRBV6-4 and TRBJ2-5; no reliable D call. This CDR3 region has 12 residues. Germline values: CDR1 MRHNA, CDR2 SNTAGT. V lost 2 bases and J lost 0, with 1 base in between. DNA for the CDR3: TGTGCCAGCAGTGACAACCAAGAGACCCAGTACTTC. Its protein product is CASSDNQETQYF.

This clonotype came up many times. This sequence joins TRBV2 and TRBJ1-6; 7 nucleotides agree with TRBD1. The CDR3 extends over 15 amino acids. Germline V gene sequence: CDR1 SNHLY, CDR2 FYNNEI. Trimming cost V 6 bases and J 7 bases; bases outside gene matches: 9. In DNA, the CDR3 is TGTGCCAGCAGCCTATTGACAGGGTTCAATTCACCCCTCCACTTT. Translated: CASSLLTGFNSPLHF.

This chain's CDR3 is CASSDGTASSYEQYF. CDR3 DNA sequence: TGTGCCAGCAGTGATGGGACGGCCAGCTCCTACGAGCAGTACTTC. The chain carries TRBV2 and TRBJ2-7; D could derive from TRBD1 or TRBD2 (5 bases each). There are 15 residues in the CDR3. Germline V gene sequence: CDR1 SNHLY, CDR2 FYNNEI. The V and J ends lost 3 bases and 0 bases respectively, with 12 bases between them. Based on the CDR3 plus reference TRBV2 and TRBJ2-7, the full variable domain is EPEVTQTPSHQVTQMGQEVILRCVPISNHLYFYWYRQILGQKVEFLVSFYNNEISEKSEIFDDQFSVERPDGSNFTLKIRSTKLEDSAMYFCASSDGTASSYEQYFGPGTRLTVT.

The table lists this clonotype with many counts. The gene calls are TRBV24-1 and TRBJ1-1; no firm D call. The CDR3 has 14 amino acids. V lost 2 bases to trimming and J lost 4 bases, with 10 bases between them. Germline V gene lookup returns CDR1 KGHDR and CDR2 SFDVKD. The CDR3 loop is CATSDSGGSTEAFF. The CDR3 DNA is TGTGCCACCAGTGATTCGGGAGGGAGCACTGAAGCTTTCTTT.

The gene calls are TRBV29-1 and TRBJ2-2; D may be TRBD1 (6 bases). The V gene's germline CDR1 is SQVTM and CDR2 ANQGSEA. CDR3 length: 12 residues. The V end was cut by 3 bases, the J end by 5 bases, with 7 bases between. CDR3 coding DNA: TGCAGCGTTGATAGGGGGACCGGGGAGCTGTTTTTT. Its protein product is CSVDRGTGELFF.

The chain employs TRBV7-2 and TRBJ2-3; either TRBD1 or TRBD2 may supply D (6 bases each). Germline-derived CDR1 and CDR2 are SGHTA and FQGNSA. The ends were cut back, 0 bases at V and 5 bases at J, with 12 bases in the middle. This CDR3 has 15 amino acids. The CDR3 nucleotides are TGTGCCAGCAGCTTAGCGGGGGGCGAGGGAGATACGCAGTATTTT. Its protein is CASSLAGGEGDTQYF.

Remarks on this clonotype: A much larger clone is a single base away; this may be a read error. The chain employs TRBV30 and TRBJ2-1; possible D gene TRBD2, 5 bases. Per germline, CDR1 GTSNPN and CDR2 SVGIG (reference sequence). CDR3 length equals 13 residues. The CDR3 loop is CSWSSGLYNEQFF. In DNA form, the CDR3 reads TGTTCCTGGAGTTCAGGACTCTACAATGAGCAGTTCTTC.

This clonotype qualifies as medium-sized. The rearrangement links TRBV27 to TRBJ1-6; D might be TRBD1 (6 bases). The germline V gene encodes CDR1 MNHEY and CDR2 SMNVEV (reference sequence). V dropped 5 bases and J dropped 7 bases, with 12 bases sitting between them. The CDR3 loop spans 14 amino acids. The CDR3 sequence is CASSPGTRNSPLHF. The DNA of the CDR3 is TGTGCCAGCAGTCCTGGGACACGGAATTCACCCCTCCACTTT.